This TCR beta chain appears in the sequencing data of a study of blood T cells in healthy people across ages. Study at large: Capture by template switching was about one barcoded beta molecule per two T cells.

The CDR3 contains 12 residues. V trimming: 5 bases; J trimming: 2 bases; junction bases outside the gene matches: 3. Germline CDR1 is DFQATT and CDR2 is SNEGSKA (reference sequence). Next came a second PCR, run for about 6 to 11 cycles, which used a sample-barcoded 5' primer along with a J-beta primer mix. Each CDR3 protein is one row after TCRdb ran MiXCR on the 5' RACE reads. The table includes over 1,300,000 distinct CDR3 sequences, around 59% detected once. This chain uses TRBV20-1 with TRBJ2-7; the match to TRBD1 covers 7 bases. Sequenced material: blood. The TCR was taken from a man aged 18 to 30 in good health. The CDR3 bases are TGCAGTGCTGACAGGGCCACCTACGAGCAGTACTTC. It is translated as CSADRATYEQYF.